This T cell receptor beta chain was profiled in a study of cytomegalovirus exposure and HLA in healthy donors. Notes on the study in general: Follow-up analysis later connected one missense variant in DCLRE1C with trimming of TCR beta V- and J-genes. The study reported that TCR beta sequences accurately predicted HLA-A and HLA-B alleles in most subjects.

60 Vbeta and 13 Jbeta primers were used in PCR. The repertoire was sequenced with immunoSEQ multiplex PCR; TCRdb's copy has only in-frame clones and lacks some. The profile shows over 150,000 clones, 60% to 75% of them singletons. A word on this clone: As yet, its antigen is unknown.

This clonotype was obtained from a woman in her forties or fifties in good health and CMV-seropositive. The sample comprised PBMCs.

For the CDR3, the DNA is TGCGCCAGCAGCCAAGGGGCGGGACTACAAGAGACCCAGTACTTC. This sequence encodes CASSQGAGLQETQYF. The chain uses TRBV4-1 and TRBJ2-5, with 7 bases matching TRBD2. The germline gives CDR1 MGHRA, CDR2 YSYEKL. J was trimmed by 2 bases and V by 1 base; bases with no gene match: 4. The CDR3 consists of 15 residues.